This T cell receptor (beta chain) was sequenced for a study of a mutant IDH1 vaccine in newly diagnosed glioma. Study information: The patients were given eight vaccinations, one each in weeks 1, 3, 5, 7, 11, 15, 19 and 23. Either 4-6 weeks after radiotherapy alone or alongside temozolomide, vaccination was begun. Most had both radiotherapy and temozolomide beforehand; others had only one. Study-level findings and limits: The occurrence of vaccine-induced immune responses was seen in 90% to 95% of patients.

As for this clone: Its antigen is undetermined.

Sequenced by immunoSEQ multiplex PCR; TCRdb stores in-frame clones only, minus some. The sample carries roughly 60,000 clones, roughly 85% recorded once. Stated time point: week 23, last vaccination. A single vaccine dose contained 300 ug of mutant IDH1 20-mer peptide, and topical imiquimod was used with it. Germline-derived CDR1 and CDR2 are SEHNR and FQNEAQ (reference sequence). This CDR3 has 13 amino acids. The V gene end was trimmed by 2 bases and the J gene end by 2 bases; junction bases not matched to a gene: 0. This sequence was found in a man aged 25-45 years with glioma. The rearrangement links TRBV7-9 to TRBJ2-7; TRBD2 agrees at 7 bases. The sequences come from PBMCs, collected from a glioma patient whose treatment included an IDH1 peptide vaccine. This CDR3 is CASSLTSAYEQYF. CDR3 bases: TGTGCCAGCAGCTTAACTAGCGCCTACGAGCAGTACTTC.